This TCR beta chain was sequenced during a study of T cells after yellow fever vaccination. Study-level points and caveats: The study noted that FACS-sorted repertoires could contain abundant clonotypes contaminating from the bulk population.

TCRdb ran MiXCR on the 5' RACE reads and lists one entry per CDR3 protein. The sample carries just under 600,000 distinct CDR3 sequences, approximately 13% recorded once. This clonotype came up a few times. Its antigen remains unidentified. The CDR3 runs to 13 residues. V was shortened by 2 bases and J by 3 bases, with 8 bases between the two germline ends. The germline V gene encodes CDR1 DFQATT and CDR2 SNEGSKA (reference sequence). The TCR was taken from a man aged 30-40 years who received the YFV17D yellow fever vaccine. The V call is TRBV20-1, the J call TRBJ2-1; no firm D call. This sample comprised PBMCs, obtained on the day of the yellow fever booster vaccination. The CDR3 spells CSARPPVYNEQFF. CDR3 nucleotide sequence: TGCAGTGCTAGACCCCCGGTCTACAATGAGCAGTTCTTC.